This TCR beta chain comes out of a study of cytomegalovirus exposure and HLA in healthy donors. The V gene lost 4 bases and the J gene lost 5 bases, with 12 bases spanning the gap. The V gene's germline CDR1 is SGHTA and CDR2 FQGNSA. The CDR3 loop spans 13 amino acids. PCR amplification relied on 60 Vbeta primers (plus 13 Jbeta primers). Here immunoSEQ multiplex PCR was the method, and the copy in TCRdb shows in-frame clones only, minus some. The repertoire holds 100,000 to 150,000 clones, roughly four fifths seen once, with approximately 2.8% in the top ten. This rearrangement joins TRBV7-2 to TRBJ2-7; the D gene is possibly TRBD2 (5 bases). The TCR comes from a boy aged 2 to 10 in good health and CMV-seronegative. The sample comprised PBMCs. In DNA form, the CDR3 reads TGTGCCAGCAGCTGGGGTGTCGGGGACGAGCAGTACTTC. It yields the protein CASSWGVGDEQYF.